Sequencing of this T cell receptor beta chain was carried out in a study of shared clonotypes between healthy human individuals (dated by TCRdb to the early 2020s). Looking at the study overall: The cohort comprised a couple of women and a few men aged 18 to 49 years. For each donor, CD4 naive and CD4 memory were each run on three plates, CD8 naive on two plates, and CD8 memory on one plate. To estimate repertoire size and how much clonotypes are shared between individuals, the study performed deep sequencing of blood TCR repertoires from a few healthy adults. Different laboratories and diverse techniques were used to prepare libraries and sequence TCR repertoires, to increase sequencing depth and limit assay-specific biases. Each donor's leukapheresis produced roughly between roughly 0.85 and 10 billion PBMCs.

Beyond this particular receptor, the publication reports: Naive subsets generally had larger estimated clonotype richness than memory subsets. Incomplete sequencing was indicated by rarefaction of sorted-subset datasets, despite the large sequencing depth. Sharing across a handful of donors was observed for roughly 5.4% of naive CD4, about 3.2% of naive CD8, roughly 2.4% of memory CD4, and about 0.38% of memory CD8 clonotypes. The small number of donors limited the genetic and exposure-history diversity represented. Sampling was limited to blood, and TCR repertoires in tissue likely differ from TCR repertoires in blood. Clonotypes shared by all four sorted-subset donors showed higher generation probabilities than non-shared clonotypes. Based on pairwise subsampling, the degree of clonotype sharing among donors was expected to be affected by sequencing depth.

For the CD8 naive samples, CD45RO-negative cells were positively selected for CCR7, yielding a CD45RA+CCR7+ population from which TemRA cells were excluded. Donors were healthy HIV-negative adults with no recently reported acute infections or vaccinations. All donors were Caucasian adults living in Nashville, Tennessee, USA. After blood collection by leukapheresis, PBMCs were isolated using Ficoll-Histopaque density gradient centrifugation and then cryopreserved in the vapor phase of liquid nitrogen. Analytical flow cytometry was used to check the purity and quantity of each magnetically sorted T cell population. Each sorted fraction had its genomic DNA isolated and then quantified by UV absorbance on a Nanodrop 2000c. Using the deep immunoSEQ assay, multiplex PCR amplified TCR CDR3 regions from genomic DNA. Genomic DNA extracted from each cell subset was distributed evenly over all wells of several immunoSEQ 96-well plates, and each plate served as one replicate. Each replicate PCR for sorted subsets received about 220 ng genomic DNA, equal to about 30,000 T cell genomes. Purified libraries were quantified with a Qubit 3.0 fluorometer, sized on a Bioanalyzer 2100, and re-quantified with the KAPA Library Quantification kit. Every immunoSEQ 96-well plate was sequenced on a separate single-read 150-cycle Illumina NextSeq 550 flow cell. The authors' analysis ran thus. The immunoSEQ output contained only junctional sequences without quality scores, so filtering could not match that applied to full-length reads. To assign V/J genes and CDR3, sequences were annotated using PyIR, a Python wrapper for IgBLAST v1.9, with IMGT germline references. Reads were filtered out if the reads had weak V/J assignments (E-value above 1e-6), no CDR3, stop codons, out-of-frame junctions, or ambiguous translated residues. V3J clonotypes were defined as sequences sharing the same inferred V gene, J gene, and CDR3 amino acid sequence. Percentage overlap between repertoires was calculated by dividing the number of shared unique clonotypes by the size of the smaller repertoire. Repertoire richness was assessed with RTK rarefaction, the Chao1 estimator, and Recon v2.1 estimates of unobserved clonotypes. For all TCRbeta clonotypes obtained by the gDNA method from four donors, generation probabilities were computed with OLGA. The table comes from immuneACCESS by way of TCRdb, which keeps in-frame sequences with V and J called. Part of the clones is missing from these tables; in studies checked, under half for an unresolved V gene and the rest for unknown reasons. The V and J calls and clone size come from that table; D and trimming were worked out from the DNA. In this sample the table shows over 2,000,000 clones, roughly 95% of which occur a single time. The biggest ten clones account for less than 2% of the sample.

The cysteine opens and the phenylalanine closes a CDR3 of 15 amino acids. Only the CDR3 DNA is retained, 45 bases long and in frame from the first base. The germline V and J ends show losses of 0 bases and 1 base respectively, and no gene match explains 4 bases of the junction. From a lookup of the germline V gene, CDR1 and CDR2 are SGHRS and YFSETQ. Points on this clone: This clone's antigen is unknown. Nothing much larger sits one base from this clone, and base qualities are not available.

The TCR originated in a young man in good health. Some clones in this sample may be carry-over from other donors' samples. The sequenced sample consisted of naive CD8+ T cells from PBMCs. The cell subset or site label, read with the paper, signifies: CD45RA+CCR7+. Recombination joined TRBV5-1 with TRBJ2-7, with 7 middle bases fitting TRBD2. In nucleotides, the sequence is TGCGCCAGCAGCTTGGGAGCGGGGACTTCCTACGAGCAGTACTTC. Its coded protein is CASSLGAGTSYEQYF.